Reported below is one T cell receptor beta chain. Its target is not known. TCRdb's copy holds only in-frame clones and misses some; the assay was immunoSEQ multiplex PCR. The sample contains about 120,000 clones, approximately 85% of which appear only once. CDR1 and CDR2 (germline): SGHTA, FQGNSA. Trimming took 2 bases from V and 4 from J, leaving 9 bases between them. This CDR3 contains 14 residues. The sample belongs to a study of T cell responses to AZD1222 COVID-19 vaccine. Study observations and caveats: Seropositivity was recorded at baseline in only five to seven AZD1222 recipients.

This sample comprised peripheral blood, obtained on day 0 of AZD1222 vaccination. The chain carries TRBV7-2 and TRBJ1-3, with D unresolved. The origin of this receptor is an adult in good health. CDR3 sequence (DNA): TGTGCCAGCAGCTTATCTGGGCCCGGAAACACCATATATTTT. Its translation: CASSLSGPGNTIYF.